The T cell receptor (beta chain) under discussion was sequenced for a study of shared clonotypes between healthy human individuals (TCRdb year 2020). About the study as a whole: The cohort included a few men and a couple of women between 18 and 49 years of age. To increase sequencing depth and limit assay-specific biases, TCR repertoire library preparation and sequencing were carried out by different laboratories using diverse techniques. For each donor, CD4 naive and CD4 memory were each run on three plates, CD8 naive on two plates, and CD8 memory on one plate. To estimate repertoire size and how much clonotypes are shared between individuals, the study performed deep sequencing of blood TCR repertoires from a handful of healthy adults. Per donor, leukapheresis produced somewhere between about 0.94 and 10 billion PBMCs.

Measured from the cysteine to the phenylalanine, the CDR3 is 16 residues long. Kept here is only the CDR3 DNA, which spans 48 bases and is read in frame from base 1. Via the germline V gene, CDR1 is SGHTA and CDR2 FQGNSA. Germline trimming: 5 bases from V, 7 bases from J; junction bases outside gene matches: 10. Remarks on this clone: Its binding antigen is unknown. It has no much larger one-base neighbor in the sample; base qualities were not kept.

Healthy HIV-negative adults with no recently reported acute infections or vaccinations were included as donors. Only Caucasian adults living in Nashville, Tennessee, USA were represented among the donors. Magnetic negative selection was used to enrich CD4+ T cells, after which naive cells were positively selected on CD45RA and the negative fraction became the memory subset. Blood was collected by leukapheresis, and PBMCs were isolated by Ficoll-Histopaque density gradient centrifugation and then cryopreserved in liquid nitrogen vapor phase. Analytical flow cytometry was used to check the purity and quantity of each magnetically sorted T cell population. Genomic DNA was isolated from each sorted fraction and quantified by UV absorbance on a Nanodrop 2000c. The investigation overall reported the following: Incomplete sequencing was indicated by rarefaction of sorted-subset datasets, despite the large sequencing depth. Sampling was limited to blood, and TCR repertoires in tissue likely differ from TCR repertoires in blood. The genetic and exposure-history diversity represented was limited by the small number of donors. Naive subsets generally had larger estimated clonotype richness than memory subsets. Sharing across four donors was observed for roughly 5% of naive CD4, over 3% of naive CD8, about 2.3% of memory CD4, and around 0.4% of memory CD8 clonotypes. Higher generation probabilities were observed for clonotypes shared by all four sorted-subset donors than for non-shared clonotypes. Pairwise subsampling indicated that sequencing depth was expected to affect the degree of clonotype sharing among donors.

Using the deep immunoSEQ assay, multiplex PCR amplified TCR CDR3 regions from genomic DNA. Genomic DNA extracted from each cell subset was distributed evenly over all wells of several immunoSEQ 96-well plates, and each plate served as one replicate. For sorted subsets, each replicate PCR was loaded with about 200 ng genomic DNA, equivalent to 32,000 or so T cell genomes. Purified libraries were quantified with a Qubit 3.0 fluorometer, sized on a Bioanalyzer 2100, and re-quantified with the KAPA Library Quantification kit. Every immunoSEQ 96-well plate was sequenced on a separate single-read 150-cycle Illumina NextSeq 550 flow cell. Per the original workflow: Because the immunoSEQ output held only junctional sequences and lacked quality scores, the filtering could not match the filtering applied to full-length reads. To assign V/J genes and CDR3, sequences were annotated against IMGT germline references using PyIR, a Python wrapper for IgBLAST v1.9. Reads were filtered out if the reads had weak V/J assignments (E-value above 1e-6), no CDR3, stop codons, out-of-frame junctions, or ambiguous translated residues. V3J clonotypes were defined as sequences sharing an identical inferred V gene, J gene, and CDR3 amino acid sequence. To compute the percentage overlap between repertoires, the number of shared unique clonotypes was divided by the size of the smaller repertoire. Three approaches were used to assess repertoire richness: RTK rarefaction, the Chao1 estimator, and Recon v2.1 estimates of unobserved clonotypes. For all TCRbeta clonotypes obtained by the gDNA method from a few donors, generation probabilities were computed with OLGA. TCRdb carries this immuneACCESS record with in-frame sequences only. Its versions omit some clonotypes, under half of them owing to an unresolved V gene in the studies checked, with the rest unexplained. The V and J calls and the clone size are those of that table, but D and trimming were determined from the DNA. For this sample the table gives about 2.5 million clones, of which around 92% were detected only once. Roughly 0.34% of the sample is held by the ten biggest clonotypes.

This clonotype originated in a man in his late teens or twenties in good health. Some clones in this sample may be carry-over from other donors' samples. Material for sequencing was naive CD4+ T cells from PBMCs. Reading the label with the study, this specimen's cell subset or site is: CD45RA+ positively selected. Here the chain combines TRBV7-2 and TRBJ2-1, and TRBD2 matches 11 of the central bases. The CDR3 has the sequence CASSARYGTSGNEQFF. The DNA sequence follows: TGTGCCAGCAGCGCGCGGTACGGGACTAGCGGAAATGAGCAGTTCTTC.